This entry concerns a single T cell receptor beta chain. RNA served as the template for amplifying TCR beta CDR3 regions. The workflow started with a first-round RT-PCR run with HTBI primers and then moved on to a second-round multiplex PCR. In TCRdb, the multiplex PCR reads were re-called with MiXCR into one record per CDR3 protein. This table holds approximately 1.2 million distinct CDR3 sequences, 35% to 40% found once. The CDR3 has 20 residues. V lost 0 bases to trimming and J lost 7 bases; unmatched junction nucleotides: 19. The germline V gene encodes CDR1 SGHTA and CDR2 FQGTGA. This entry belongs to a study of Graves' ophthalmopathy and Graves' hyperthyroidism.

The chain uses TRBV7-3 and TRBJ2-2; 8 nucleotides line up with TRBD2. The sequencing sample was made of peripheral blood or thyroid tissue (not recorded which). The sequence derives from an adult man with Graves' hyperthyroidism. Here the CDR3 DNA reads TGTGCCAGCAGCTTAACCAGTAGTCAAGCCGCGGGGGGATTGAGCGGGGAGCTGTTTTTT. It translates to CASSLTSSQAAGGLSGELFF.